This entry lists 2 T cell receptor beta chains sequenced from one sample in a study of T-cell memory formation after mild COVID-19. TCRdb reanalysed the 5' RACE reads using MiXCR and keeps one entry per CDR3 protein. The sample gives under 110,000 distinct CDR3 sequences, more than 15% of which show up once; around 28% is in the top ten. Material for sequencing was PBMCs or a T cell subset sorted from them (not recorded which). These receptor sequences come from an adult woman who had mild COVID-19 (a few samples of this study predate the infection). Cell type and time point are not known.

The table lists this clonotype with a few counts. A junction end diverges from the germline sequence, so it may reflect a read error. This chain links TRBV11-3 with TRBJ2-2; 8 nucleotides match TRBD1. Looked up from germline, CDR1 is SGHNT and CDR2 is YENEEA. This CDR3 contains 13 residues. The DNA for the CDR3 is TGTGCCAGCCGGACAGGGAACGCCGGGGAGCTGTTTTTT. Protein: CASRTGNAGELFF.

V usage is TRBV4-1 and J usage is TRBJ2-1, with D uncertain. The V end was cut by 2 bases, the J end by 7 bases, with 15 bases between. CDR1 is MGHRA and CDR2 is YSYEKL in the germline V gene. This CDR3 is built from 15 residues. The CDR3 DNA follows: TGCGCCAGCAGCCAACGGCTAGTTCCCAGAAATGAGCAGTTCTTC. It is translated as CASSQRLVPRNEQFF.